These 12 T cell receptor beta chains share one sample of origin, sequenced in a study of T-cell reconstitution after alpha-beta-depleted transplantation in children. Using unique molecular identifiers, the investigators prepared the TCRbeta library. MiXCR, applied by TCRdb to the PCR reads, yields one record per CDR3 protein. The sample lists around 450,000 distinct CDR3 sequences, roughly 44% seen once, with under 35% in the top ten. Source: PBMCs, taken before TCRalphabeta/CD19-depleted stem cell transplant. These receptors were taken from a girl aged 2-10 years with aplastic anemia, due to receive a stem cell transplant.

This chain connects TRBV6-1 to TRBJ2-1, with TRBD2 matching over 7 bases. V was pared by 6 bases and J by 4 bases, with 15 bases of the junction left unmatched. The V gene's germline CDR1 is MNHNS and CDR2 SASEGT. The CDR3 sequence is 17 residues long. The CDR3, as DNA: TGTGCCAGCAGGGAACTAACGGGGGGTTCTATTTACAATGAGCAGTTCTTC. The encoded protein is CASRELTGGSIYNEQFF.

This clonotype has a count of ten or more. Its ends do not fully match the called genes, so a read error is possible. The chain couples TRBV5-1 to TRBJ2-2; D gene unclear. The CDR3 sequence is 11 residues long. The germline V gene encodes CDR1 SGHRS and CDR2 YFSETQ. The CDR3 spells CASSFTGELFF. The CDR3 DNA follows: TGTGCCAGCAGCTTCACCGGGGAGCTGTTTTTT.

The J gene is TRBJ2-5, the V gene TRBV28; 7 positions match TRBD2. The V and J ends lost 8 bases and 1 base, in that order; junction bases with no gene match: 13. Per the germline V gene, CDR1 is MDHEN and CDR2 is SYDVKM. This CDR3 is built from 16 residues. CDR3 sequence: CASGAGPSGTQETQYF. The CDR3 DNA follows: TGTGCCAGCGGCGCCGGGCCCAGCGGGACCCAAGAGACCCAGTACTTC.

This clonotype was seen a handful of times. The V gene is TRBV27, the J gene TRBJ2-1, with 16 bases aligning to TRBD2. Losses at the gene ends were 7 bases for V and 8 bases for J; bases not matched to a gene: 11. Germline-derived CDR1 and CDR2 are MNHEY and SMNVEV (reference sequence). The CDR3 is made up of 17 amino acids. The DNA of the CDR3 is TGTGCCAGCACCCAGGGACTAGCGGGAGGGCCAACATATGAGCAGTTCTTC. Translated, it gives CASTQGLAGGPTYEQFF.

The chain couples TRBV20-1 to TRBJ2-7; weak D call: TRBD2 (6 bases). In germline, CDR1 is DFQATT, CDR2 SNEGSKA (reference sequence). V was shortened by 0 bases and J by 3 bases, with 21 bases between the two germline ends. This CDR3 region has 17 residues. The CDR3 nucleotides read TGCAGTGCTAGAGATATAGCGGCGGGTAAACGATACTACGAGCAGTACTTC. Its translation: CSARDIAAGKRYYEQYF.

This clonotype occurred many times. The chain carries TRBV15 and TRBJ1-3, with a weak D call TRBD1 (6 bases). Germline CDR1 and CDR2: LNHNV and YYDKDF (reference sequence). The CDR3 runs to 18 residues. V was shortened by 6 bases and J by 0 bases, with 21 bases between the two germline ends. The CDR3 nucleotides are TGTGCCACCAGGGGATCTAAGGGACACCCGAGCTCTGGAAACACCATATATTTT. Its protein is CATRGSKGHPSSGNTIYF.

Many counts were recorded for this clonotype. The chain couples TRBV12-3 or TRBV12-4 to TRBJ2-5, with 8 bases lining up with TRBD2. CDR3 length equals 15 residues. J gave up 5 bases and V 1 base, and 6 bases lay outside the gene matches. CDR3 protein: CASSLGASGFETQYF. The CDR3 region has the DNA TGTGCCAGCAGTTTAGGCGCTAGCGGGTTCGAGACCCAGTACTTC.

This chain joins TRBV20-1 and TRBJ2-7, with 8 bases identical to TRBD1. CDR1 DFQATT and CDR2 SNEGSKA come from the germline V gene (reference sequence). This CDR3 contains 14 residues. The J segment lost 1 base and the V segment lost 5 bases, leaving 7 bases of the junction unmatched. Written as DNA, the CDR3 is TGCAGTGCTTCTCCGGGACAGGTGTCCTACGAGCAGTACTTC. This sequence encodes CSASPGQVSYEQYF.

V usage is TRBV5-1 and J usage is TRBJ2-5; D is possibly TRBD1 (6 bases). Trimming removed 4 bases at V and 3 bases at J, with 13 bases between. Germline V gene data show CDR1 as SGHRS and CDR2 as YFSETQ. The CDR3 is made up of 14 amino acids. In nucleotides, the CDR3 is TGCGCCAGCAGCCACAGGGAATGGGAAGAGACCCAGTACTTC. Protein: CASSHREWEETQYF.

CDR3 DNA: TGTGCCGCCCCGCGGGCAGACTCCTACAATGAGCAGTTCTTC. Its protein product is CAAPRADSYNEQFF. This rearrangement joins TRBV12-3 or TRBV12-4 to TRBJ2-1; possible D gene TRBD2, 5 bases. This CDR3 comprises 14 residues. Deletions cut 11 bases from V and 0 bases from J, with 14 bases between.

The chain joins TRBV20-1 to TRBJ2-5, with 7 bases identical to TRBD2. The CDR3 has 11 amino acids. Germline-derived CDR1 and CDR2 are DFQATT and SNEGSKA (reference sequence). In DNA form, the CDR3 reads TGCAGCTTATGGGGGGGGAAGACCCAGTACTTC. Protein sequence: CSLWGGKTQYF.

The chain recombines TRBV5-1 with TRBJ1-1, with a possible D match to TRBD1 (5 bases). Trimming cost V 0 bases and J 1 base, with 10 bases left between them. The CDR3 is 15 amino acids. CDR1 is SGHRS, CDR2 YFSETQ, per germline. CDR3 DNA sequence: TGCGCCAGCAGCTTGGTAGGGGCGTCGAACACTGAAGCTTTCTTT. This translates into CASSLVGASNTEAFF.